This T cell receptor (beta chain) derives from a study of blood T cells in healthy people across ages. General study points: A roughly linear age-dependent decrease characterized TCR beta diversity per million T cells. Donors of long life had a larger count of naive CD4+ cells and greater diversity than aged donors.

Germline V gene data show CDR1 as SGHAT and CDR2 as FQDESV (reference sequence). After removal of 4 bases from V and 8 bases from J, the junction contained 11 bases not matched to a gene. The CDR3 length is 15 residues. Sample-barcoded 5' priming and a J-beta primer mix drove a second PCR of roughly 7 to 11 cycles. TCRdb redid the calling of the 5' RACE reads with MiXCR, one entry per CDR3 protein. This sample has about 730,000 distinct CDR3 sequences; 43% occur once, and the top ten carry around a fifth. Regarding this clonotype: Its antigen is not identified.

Donors ranged from about 6 to 95 years old and were healthy Caucasians in Russia. The clonotype was recovered from a woman aged 55-69 years in good health. This sequence joins TRBV11-1 and TRBJ2-3, with TRBD2 identical over 8 bases. The sample comprised blood. CDR3 sequence: CASSSSSGSFGTQYF. In DNA, the CDR3 is TGTGCCAGCAGCTCCAGCAGCGGGAGTTTTGGTACGCAGTATTTT.